This TCR beta chain was sequenced during a study of shared clonotypes between healthy human individuals. Trimming stripped 3 bases from V and 0 bases from J, with 2 bases between. The CDR3 spans 12 residues. Looked up from germline, CDR1 is SGDLS and CDR2 is YYNGEE. With regard to this clone: A single base separates this from a much larger clone, so it may be a read error. The sample contains more than one DNA sequence encoding this CDR3.

The repertoire was sequenced with immunoSEQ multiplex PCR; TCRdb's copy has only in-frame clones and lacks some. The data show around 1 million clones, over 60% seen once. The J gene is TRBJ2-3, the V gene TRBV9; no definite D call. Sequencing used memory CD4+ T cells sorted from blood. Subset described: CD45RA-negative fraction. The TCR sequence derives from a man younger than 35 in good health. CDR3 loop: CASSASTDTQYF. The CDR3 nucleotides are TGTGCCAGCAGCGCTAGCACAGATACGCAGTATTTT.